Listed below are T cell receptor beta chains from one sample, sequenced in a study of control samples from healthy donors and cancer patients. Libraries were prepared by immunoSEQ multiplex PCR; TCRdb keeps only in-frame clonotypes and omits some of them. The sample comprises 95,000 to 130,000 clones, approximately 90% of which are singletons, and approximately 2.3% rests with the top ten. The sample comprised blood. These receptors were collected from a woman between 65 and 79 years old in good health. Each CDR3 is given with its conserved first and last residue. A D gene is named only where the DNA matches it firmly. Clone size is stated in some rows and not others, as once, few, many or a class when expanded.

few,TRBV4-3,TRBD1,TRBJ1-1,CASSQEEGAGPFF,TGCGCCAGCAGCCAAGAGGAGGGGGCCGGTCCTTTCTTT
-,TRBV6-5,-,TRBJ1-2,CASSSIANYGYTF,TGTGCCAGCAGTTCAATCGCAAACTATGGCTACACCTTC
-,TRBV6-6,-,TRBJ1-2,CASSREGSRGGFYGYTF,TGTGCCAGCAGTCGCGAGGGTAGCAGGGGAGGGTTCTATGGCTACACCTTC
-,TRBV29-1,TRBD2,TRBJ2-3,CSVETAGGGTDTQYF,TGCAGCGTTGAGACAGCGGGGGGAGGCACAGATACGCAGTATTTT
-,TRBV11-2,-,TRBJ2-5,CASSPSGVETQYF,TGTGCCAGCAGCCCCTCAGGGGTTGAGACCCAGTACTTC
once,TRBV18,TRBD2,TRBJ2-1,CASSPPAGGEQFF,TGTGCCAGCTCACCACCGGCGGGGGGTGAGCAGTTCTTC
-,TRBV5-1,TRBD1,TRBJ2-6,CASSGWMGQADSGANVLTF,TGCGCCAGCAGCGGATGGATGGGACAGGCGGACTCTGGGGCCAACGTCCTGACTTTC
-,TRBV13,-,TRBJ1-4,CASSLKGPTTNEKLFF,TGTGCCAGCAGCTTAAAGGGACCGACAACTAATGAAAAACTGTTTTTT
-,TRBV12-5,-,TRBJ2-2,CASGLRAGNTGELFF,TGTGCTAGTGGTTTGAGAGCGGGCAACACCGGGGAGCTGTTTTTT
-,TRBV28,-,TRBJ2-1,CASSLIAPRGHEQFF,TGTGCCAGCAGTTTAATTGCCCCCAGGGGACATGAGCAGTTCTTC
-,TRBV6-5,-,TRBJ1-5,CASSPKSYSNQPQHF,TGTGCCAGCAGCCCGAAGTCATATAGCAATCAGCCCCAGCATTTT
-,TRBV11-2,TRBD2,TRBJ2-3,CASSYLRTSGGASTDTQYF,TGTGCCAGCAGCTATCTTCGGACTAGCGGGGGGGCAAGCACAGATACGCAGTATTTT
-,TRBV6-5,-,TRBJ2-7,CASSYGGGGEQYF,TGTGCCAGCAGTTACGGGGGTGGCGGGGAGCAGTACTTC
-,TRBV7-2,-,TRBJ1-2,CASSFGRVVRGYTF,TGTGCCAGCAGCTTCGGACGGGTTGTGAGAGGCTACACCTTC
once,TRBV18,TRBD1,TRBJ1-3,CASSPPTGTAPGNTIYF,TGTGCCAGCTCACCACCGACCGGGACAGCCCCTGGAAACACCATATATTTT
-,TRBV5-5,-,TRBJ2-4,CASSALGGKNIQYF,TGTGCCAGCAGCGCCCTAGGGGGCAAAAACATTCAGTACTTC
-,TRBV2,-,TRBJ1-5,CASSSDGRYQPQHF,TGTGCCAGCAGTTCCGACGGACGATATCAGCCCCAGCATTTT
-,TRBV11-3,TRBD2,TRBJ2-3,CASSLTSGGTDTQYF,TGTGCCAGCAGCTTAACTAGCGGGGGGACAGATACGCAGTATTTT
-,TRBV6-6,TRBD1,TRBJ2-3,CASTPTGGTDTQYF,TGTGCCAGCACCCCGACAGGGGGCACAGATACGCAGTATTTT
-,TRBV6-4,TRBD2,TRBJ2-3,CASSGGTSGTDTQYF,TGTGCCAGCAGTGGTGGGACTAGCGGCACAGATACGCAGTATTTT
once,TRBV5-1,TRBD2,TRBJ2-1,CASSLGGTSRSYNEQFF,TGCGCCAGCAGCTTGGGGGGGACTAGCCGCAGCTACAATGAGCAGTTCTTC
-,TRBV7-8,-,TRBJ1-1,CASSLGNRGGRSFF,TGTGCCAGCAGCCTAGGGAATCGGGGGGGGAGATCTTTCTTT
once,TRBV3-1/TRBV3-2,TRBD1,TRBJ1-2,CASSQGGTGYGYTF,TGTGCCAGCAGCCAGGGTGGGACAGGATATGGCTACACCTTC
-,TRBV29-1,-,TRBJ1-2,CSGGGNHYGYTF,TGCAGCGGTGGAGGGAATCACTATGGCTACACCTTC
-,TRBV5-1,-,TRBJ2-1,CASSFGDPNNEQFF,TGCGCCAGCAGCTTTGGGGACCCGAACAATGAGCAGTTCTTC
once,TRBV10-1,TRBD1,TRBJ2-5,CASSRGPQETQYF,TGCGCCAGCAGTAGGGGGCCCCAAGAGACCCAGTACTTC
-,TRBV11-3,-,TRBJ2-1,CASSSSAGPYNEQFF,TGTGCCAGCAGCTCGTCCGCAGGGCCCTACAATGAGCAGTTCTTC
many,TRBV4-2,TRBD2,TRBJ2-1,CASSHGLLGLAGGEYEQFF,TGTGCCAGCAGCCACGGCCTTCTCGGACTAGCGGGGGGAGAATATGAGCAGTTCTTC
-,TRBV2,TRBD1,TRBJ1-4,CACNRDSNNEKLFF,TGTGCCTGCAACCGGGACAGCAATAATGAAAAACTGTTTTTT
-,TRBV29-1,-,TRBJ2-7,CSVEDPGSEQYF,TGCAGCGTTGAAGATCCGGGTTCCGAGCAGTACTTC
-,TRBV7-9,-,TRBJ1-4,CASSSIGGLGEKLFF,TGTGCCAGCAGCTCGATTGGGGGGCTTGGGGAAAAACTGTTTTTT
-,TRBV4-2,TRBD1,TRBJ2-7,CASSKLQGAYEQYF,TGTGCCAGCAGCAAACTACAGGGGGCCTACGAGCAGTACTTC
-,TRBV5-1,-,TRBJ2-2,CASSKIEGVANTGELFF,TGCGCCAGCAGCAAAATCGAGGGGGTAGCGAACACCGGGGAGCTGTTTTTT
-,TRBV2,TRBD2,TRBJ2-3,CASSDGLAGTQYF,TGTGCCAGCAGTGACGGACTAGCGGGGACGCAGTATTTT
-,TRBV6-5,-,TRBJ2-5,CASRQGGQETQYF,TGTGCCAGCAGGCAAGGGGGGCAGGAGACCCAGTACTTC
-,TRBV9,-,TRBJ2-7,CASSRGREGDEQYF,TGTGCCAGCAGCAGGGGGAGGGAAGGCGACGAGCAGTACTTC
-,TRBV5-1,-,TRBJ2-1,CASSLTGFSYNEQFF,TGCGCCAGCAGCTTGACAGGGTTCAGCTACAATGAGCAGTTCTTC
-,TRBV5-1,-,TRBJ1-1,CASSPGGGWDTEAFF,TGCGCCAGCAGCCCCGGAGGGGGGTGGGACACTGAAGCTTTCTTT
-,TRBV6-5,TRBD1,TRBJ2-5,CASTTGVGETQYF,TGTGCCAGCACAACAGGGGTCGGAGAGACCCAGTACTTC
-,TRBV18,-,TRBJ1-4,CASSRGINEKLFF,TGTGCCAGCTCAAGGGGGATTAATGAAAAACTGTTTTTT
-,TRBV6-5,TRBD1,TRBJ2-5,CASSYSVGTAQETQYF,TGTGCCAGCAGTTACTCGGTTGGGACAGCTCAAGAGACCCAGTACTTC
-,TRBV19,TRBD2,TRBJ2-1,CASSPTTSGFYNEQFF,TGTGCCAGTAGCCCGACTACTAGCGGTTTCTACAATGAGCAGTTCTTC
-,TRBV10-1,-,TRBJ1-4,CASSGGLLEKLFF,TGCGCCAGCAGTGGGGGATTGCTTGAAAAACTGTTTTTT
once,TRBV5-4,-,TRBJ2-4,CASSSGAENIQYF,TGTGCCAGCAGCTCCGGGGCCGAAAACATTCAGTACTTC
-,TRBV11-1,TRBD1,TRBJ2-2,CASRSQGSHTGELFF,TGTGCCAGCAGATCACAGGGGTCACACACCGGGGAGCTGTTTTTT